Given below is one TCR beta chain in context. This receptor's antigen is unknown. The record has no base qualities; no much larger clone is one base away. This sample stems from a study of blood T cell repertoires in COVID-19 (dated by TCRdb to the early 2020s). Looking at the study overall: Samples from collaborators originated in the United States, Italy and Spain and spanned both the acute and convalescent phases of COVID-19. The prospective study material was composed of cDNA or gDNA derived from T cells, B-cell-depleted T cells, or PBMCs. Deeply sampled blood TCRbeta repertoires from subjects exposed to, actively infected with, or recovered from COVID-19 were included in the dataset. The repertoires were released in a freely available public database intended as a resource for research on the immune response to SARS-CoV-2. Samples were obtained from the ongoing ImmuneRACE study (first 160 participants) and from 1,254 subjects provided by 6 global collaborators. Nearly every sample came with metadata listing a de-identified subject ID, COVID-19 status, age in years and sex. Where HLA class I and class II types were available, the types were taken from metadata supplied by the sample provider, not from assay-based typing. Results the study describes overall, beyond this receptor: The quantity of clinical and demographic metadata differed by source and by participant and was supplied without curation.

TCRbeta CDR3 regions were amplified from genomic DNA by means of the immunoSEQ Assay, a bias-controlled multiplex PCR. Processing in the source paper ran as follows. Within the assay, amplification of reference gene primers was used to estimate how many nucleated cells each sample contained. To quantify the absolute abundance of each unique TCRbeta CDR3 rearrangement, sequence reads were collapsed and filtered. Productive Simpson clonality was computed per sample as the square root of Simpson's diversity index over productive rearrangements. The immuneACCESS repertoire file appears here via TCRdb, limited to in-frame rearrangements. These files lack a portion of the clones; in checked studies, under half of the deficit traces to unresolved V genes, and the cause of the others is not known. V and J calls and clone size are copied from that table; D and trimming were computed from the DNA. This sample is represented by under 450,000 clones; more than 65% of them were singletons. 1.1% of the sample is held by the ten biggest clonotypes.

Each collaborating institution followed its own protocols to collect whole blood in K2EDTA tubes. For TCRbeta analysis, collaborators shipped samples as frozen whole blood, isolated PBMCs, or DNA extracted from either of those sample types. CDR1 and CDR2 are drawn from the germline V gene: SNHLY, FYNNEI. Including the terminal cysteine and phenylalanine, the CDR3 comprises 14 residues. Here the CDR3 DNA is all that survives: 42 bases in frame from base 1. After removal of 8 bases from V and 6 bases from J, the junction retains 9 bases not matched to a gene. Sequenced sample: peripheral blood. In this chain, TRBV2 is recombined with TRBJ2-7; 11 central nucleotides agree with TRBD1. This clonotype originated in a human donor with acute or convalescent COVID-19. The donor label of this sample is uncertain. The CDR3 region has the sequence CASGGDRGTGEQYF. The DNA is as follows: TGTGCCAGCGGAGGGGACAGGGGGACGGGCGAGCAGTACTTC.